The 32 T cell receptor beta chains given below trace back to one sample, sequenced in a study of regulatory T cells in long-lasting Graves disease. Time point given: newly diagnosed GD, antithyroid drugs for less than 3 months. PBMC RNA was the source of the TCR library. iRepertoire HTBI primers and Arm-PCR of CDR3 regions built TCR beta libraries. Each CDR3 protein is one row after TCRdb ran MiXCR on the multiplex PCR reads. The profile covers 620,000 or so distinct CDR3 sequences, with roughly 15% appearing a single time and 15% to 20% taken by the ten largest. This sample was shared with a second study, whose subject was T cells in Graves' hyperthyroidism and ophthalmopathy.

The input for sequencing was peripheral blood mononuclear cells (PBMCs), taken at new diagnosis, from a patient treated with antithyroid drugs. The source is a woman aged 30 to 39 with Graves disease.

J is TRBJ1-2 and V is TRBV7-9; D unresolved. Germline V lookup: CDR1 SEHNR, CDR2 FQNEAQ (reference sequence). CDR3 length equals 12 residues. The ends were cut back, 2 bases at V and 6 bases at J, with 7 bases in the middle. The CDR3 coding sequence is TGTGCCAGCAGCTTACTGCGGAATGGCTACACCTTC. It specifies CASSLLRNGYTF.

The J gene is TRBJ1-1, the V gene TRBV6-2 or TRBV6-3; D is undetermined. V lost 9 bases and J 3 bases, leaving 14 bases between the germline ends. Germline loops: CDR1 MNHEY, CDR2 SVGEGT. This CDR3 is built from 13 residues. The CDR3 loop reads CASSPLDHTEAFF. Written as DNA, the CDR3 is TGTGCCAGTTCTCCCCTGGACCACACTGAAGCTTTCTTT.

The chain has TRBV19 and TRBJ2-1; 9 bases agree with TRBD1. Trimming took 10 bases from V and 7 from J; bases not matched to a gene: 14. The CDR3 is 15 residues long. Germline CDR1 reads LNHDA; CDR2 reads SQIVND (reference sequence). The CDR3 region has the DNA TGTGCCACGAATCCTGACAGGGGGTTAGGGAATGAGCAGTTCTTC. It codes for CATNPDRGLGNEQFF.

V gene TRBV27 combines with J gene TRBJ2-2; D not certain. Trimming left V 4 bases short and J 7 bases short, with 7 bases between. This CDR3 is 12 amino acids long. Germline loops: CDR1 MNHEY, CDR2 SMNVEV (reference sequence). For the CDR3, the DNA is TGTGCCAGCAGTTCCATAGGCGGGGAGCTGTTTTTT. Amino acids: CASSSIGGELFF.

The gene calls are TRBV9 and TRBJ2-1, with no clear D. V was pared by 4 bases and J by 4 bases, with 12 bases between. In germline, CDR1 is SGDLS, CDR2 YYNGEE. The CDR3 consists of 14 residues. The chain's CDR3 is CASSPYTEYNEQFF. CDR3 nucleotides: TGTGCCAGCAGCCCTTATACGGAGTACAATGAGCAGTTCTTC.

This clonotype was seen repeatedly, ten times or more. V gene TRBV7-2 combines with J gene TRBJ2-5, with D possibly being TRBD2 (6 bases). V dropped 5 bases and J dropped 1 base, with 17 bases sitting between them. Germline CDR1 and CDR2: SGHTA and FQGNSA. This CDR3 has 16 amino acids. For the CDR3, the DNA is TGTGCCAGCAGCCCGCCGGGACTGCCCCCCCAAGAGACCCAGTACTTC. Its protein product is CASSPPGLPPQETQYF.

The rearrangement joins TRBV9 to TRBJ1-2, with D hard to call. The V and J ends lost 3 bases and 0 bases respectively, with 12 bases between them. The CDR3 runs to 15 residues. Germline V gene data show CDR1 as SGDLS and CDR2 as YYNGEE. CDR3 nucleotides: TGTGCCAGCAGCGGACCGGATAGGGCTAACTATGGCTACACCTTC. Translating gives CASSGPDRANYGYTF.

The CDR3 loop is CASSPTAISYEQYF. CDR3 bases: TGTGCCAGCAGCCCGACAGCTATCTCCTACGAGCAGTACTTC. The chain links TRBV3-1 to TRBJ2-7; TRBD1 might be the D (5 bases). Germline V gene sequence: CDR1 LGHDT, CDR2 YNNKEL (reference sequence). Trimming removed 4 bases at V and 0 bases at J, with 10 bases between. This CDR3 has 14 amino acids.

This clonotype was counted many times. This chain joins TRBV28 and TRBJ2-1; tentative D call: TRBD1 (6 bases). Trimming shortened V by 4 bases and J by 8 bases, and 21 bases separated the two germline ends. From germline, CDR1 is MDHEN and CDR2 SYDVKM. The CDR3 contains 16 residues. In DNA form, the CDR3 reads TGTGCCAGCAGTTCTGGGGGCCCCCCAGCATTCCATGAGCAGTTCTTC. Protein: CASSSGGPPAFHEQFF.

Only a few counts were recorded for this clonotype. V and J are TRBV20-1 and TRBJ2-7, with 11 bases matching TRBD1. This CDR3 contains 15 residues. In germline, CDR1 is DFQATT, CDR2 SNEGSKA (reference sequence). J gave up 3 bases and V 0 bases, and 4 bases lay outside the gene matches. CDR3 nucleotide sequence: TGCAGTGCTAGAGATAGGGGGACAGGGGGCTACGAGCAGTACTTC. Its protein product is CSARDRGTGGYEQYF.

This clonotype appeared many times. With a much larger clone just one base away, this may be a read error. This chain connects TRBV14 to TRBJ1-1, with D possibly matching TRBD1 (5 bases). This CDR3 has 13 residues. Germline V CDR1 and CDR2: SGHDN, FVKESK. The V and J ends lost 6 bases and 0 bases respectively, with 8 bases between them. In DNA, the CDR3 is TGTGCCAGCAGGTTACAGGTGAACACTGAAGCTTTCTTT. The encoded protein is CASRLQVNTEAFF.

This clonotype was recorded many times. The V gene is TRBV6-1, the J gene TRBJ1-5, with TRBD1 identical over 8 bases. This CDR3 spans 14 amino acids. Germline lookup yields CDR1 MNHNS and CDR2 SASEGT. V lost 5 bases and J lost 7; bases outside the gene matches: 7. The CDR3 sequence is CASSKGTGEQPQHF. CDR3 nucleotides: TGTGCCAGCAGTAAAGGGACAGGCGAACAGCCCCAGCATTTT.

This clonotype was observed many times. The rearrangement joins TRBV7-6 to TRBJ2-3; no clear D gene. Per germline, CDR1 SGHVS and CDR2 FNYEAQ. V lost 5 bases and J lost 2, with 14 bases in between. The CDR3 length is 15 residues. The CDR3 spells CASSVEVDLTDTQYF. CDR3 sequence (DNA): TGTGCCAGCAGCGTCGAAGTGGATCTCACAGATACGCAGTATTTT.

This clonotype was seen at least ten times. This chain links TRBV6-5 with TRBJ1-2; TRBD1 matches at 11 bases. V lost 4 bases and J lost 8; bases outside the gene matches: 6. The CDR3 totals 14 residues. Per germline, CDR1 MNHEY and CDR2 SVGAGI. CDR3 amino acids: CASSFGQGAQGYTF. The CDR3 DNA reads as TGTGCCAGCAGTTTCGGACAGGGGGCGCAGGGCTACACCTTC.

J is TRBJ2-7 and V is TRBV28; 9 nucleotides match TRBD1. The V segment lost 5 bases and the J segment 2 bases; nucleotides outside the gene matches: 10. Germline V gene sequence: CDR1 MDHEN, CDR2 SYDVKM. The CDR3 has 16 amino acids. For the CDR3, the DNA is TGTGCCAGCAGTGGACTCGTGACAGGGGGTCCCTACGAGCAGTACTTC. Residues: CASSGLVTGGPYEQYF.

Many counts were recorded for this clonotype. The chain combines TRBV12-5 with TRBJ1-2; D is unclear. The CDR3 has 16 amino acids. From germline, CDR1 is LGHNT and CDR2 FRNRAP. The V and J ends lost 1 base and 0 bases respectively, with 12 bases between them. The DNA of the CDR3 is TGTGCTAGTGGTTTGGGACCGGGGATCACTAACTATGGCTACACCTTC. Protein sequence: CASGLGPGITNYGYTF.

This rearrangement joins TRBV25-1 to TRBJ1-4, with 7 nucleotides matching TRBD1. The V gene end was trimmed by 3 bases and the J gene end by 5 bases; junction bases not matched to a gene: 3. This CDR3 contains 14 residues. Per the germline V gene, CDR1 is MGHDK and CDR2 is SYGVNS. CDR3 sequence (DNA): TGTGCCAGCAGTGATGGACAGGTCAATGAAAAACTGTTTTTT. This translates into CASSDGQVNEKLFF.

This clonotype was counted many times. The rearrangement links TRBV7-2 to TRBJ2-7, with D perhaps given as TRBD1 or TRBD2 (5 bases each). Between the trimmed V and J ends, which lost 6 bases and 5 bases, there was a span of 23 bases. This CDR3 contains 16 residues. Germline CDR1 reads SGHTA; CDR2 reads FQGNSA. The CDR3 DNA reads as TGTGCCAGCAGGAAGGGTGAGGGGTATCTTCTGGACGAGCAGTACTTC. Amino acid sequence: CASRKGEGYLLDEQYF.

The table lists this clonotype with many counts. The chain uses TRBV12-3 or TRBV12-4 and TRBJ2-1, with 9 bases matching TRBD2. Germline trimming cut 6 bases from V and 10 bases from J; bases unmatched to any gene: 13. The CDR3 is 15 amino acids. This chain's CDR3 is CASRTASGTHTEQFF. CDR3 nucleotide sequence: TGTGCCAGCAGAACTGCTAGCGGGACCCACACCGAGCAGTTCTTC.

This clonotype was found a few times. This chain links TRBV30 with TRBJ2-3; 7 nucleotides agree with TRBD1. Unmatched junction bases numbered 12, after V lost 4 bases and J lost 2 bases. The CDR3 sequence is 16 residues long. CDR1 is GTSNPN, CDR2 SVGIG, per germline (reference sequence). The CDR3 sequence: CAWTLGTVTPTDTQYF. CDR3 bases: TGTGCCTGGACCTTAGGGACAGTGACTCCCACAGATACGCAGTATTTT.

The chain couples TRBV5-1 to TRBJ2-1, with 9 nucleotides matching TRBD1. Germline V gives CDR1 SGHRS, CDR2 YFSETQ. The CDR3 contains 14 residues. With V trimmed by 4 bases and J by 6 bases, 5 bases remained unmatched. The chain's CDR3 is CASSGGQGINEQFF. The DNA of the CDR3 is TGCGCCAGCAGCGGGGGACAGGGAATCAATGAGCAGTTCTTC.

As concerns this clonotype: No DNA is shown, since the ends of the CDR3 on it are uncertain; the CDR3 is the one TCRdb lists. The chain employs TRBV29-1 and TRBJ2-2; TRBD1 is the table's D call and was not checked against the DNA. Including both end residues, the CDR3 is 14 amino acids long. Germline V gene data show CDR1 as SQVTM and CDR2 as ANQGSEA. The CDR3 reads CSSRGPWTPGSCFF.

In its sample, this clonotype was seen a few times. Relative to the germline gene, one junction end is altered; a read error may explain this. The chain employs TRBV11-2 and TRBJ2-7, with D maybe TRBD2 (6 bases). Germline loops: CDR1 SGHAT, CDR2 FQNNGV. The CDR3 length is 14 residues. Here the CDR3 reads CTSSLANGGYEQYF. The CDR3 DNA follows: TGTACCAGCAGCTTAGCGAACGGGGGCTACGAGCAGTACTTC.

A few counts support this clonotype. The chain employs TRBV9 and TRBJ2-7, with D possibly TRBD2 on 5 matching bases. Deletions cut 0 bases from V and 5 bases from J, with 9 bases between. Germline assignment: CDR1 SGDLS and CDR2 YYNGEE. The CDR3 contains 13 residues. The CDR3 DNA follows: TGTGCCAGCAGCGTAGACCGGACTGACGAGCAGTACTTC. Translated: CASSVDRTDEQYF. The whole variable domain, filled in from reference TRBV9 and TRBJ2-7, reads DSGVTQTPKHLITATGQRVTLRCSPRSGDLSVYWYQQSLDQGLQFLIQYYNGEERAKGNILERFSAQQFPDLHSELNLSSLELGDSALYFCASSVDRTDEQYFGPGTRLTVT.

The chain has TRBV9 and TRBJ1-6; D not resolved. The V end lost 4 bases, the J end lost 10 bases, and 12 bases lay between the germline ends. Per germline, CDR1 SGDLS and CDR2 YYNGEE. The CDR3 runs 13 residues. The CDR3 reads CASSPRSGSPLHF. The CDR3 nucleotides read TGTGCCAGCAGCCCAAGATCGGGGTCACCCCTCCACTTT.

Points on this clonotype: One end of the junction does not line up with germline, which may come from a read error. The genes are TRBV6-2 or TRBV6-3 and TRBJ1-2, with 9 positions matching TRBD1. The CDR3 has 15 residues. Germline V gene data show CDR1 as MNHEY and CDR2 as SVGEGT. CDR3: CASSEAGTGRYDYTF. DNA for the CDR3: TGTGCCAGCAGTGAAGCCGGGACAGGGCGCTATGACTACACCTTC.

This clonotype occurred a few times. The chain links TRBV3-1 to TRBJ2-7, with D perhaps TRBD1 (7 bases). Per the germline V gene, CDR1 is LGHDT and CDR2 is YNNKEL (reference sequence). The ends were cut back, 4 bases at V and 3 bases at J, with 13 bases in the middle. The CDR3 loop spans 14 amino acids. The CDR3: CASSRTGLFYEQYF. CDR3 nucleotides: TGTGCCAGCAGCCGGACAGGACTATTCTACGAGCAGTACTTC.

In the case of this clonotype: One base away lies a much larger clone, so this may be a sequencing read error. No conserved phenylalanine or tryptophan ends this CDR3, so it is likely a read error. This chain links TRBV29-1 with TRBJ1-1; the D is unclear. CDR3 length: 12 amino acids. From germline, CDR1 is SQVTM and CDR2 ANQGSEA. The ends were cut back, 4 bases at V and 0 bases at J, with 6 bases in the middle. The CDR3 protein is CSVGGMNTEAFS. The CDR3 DNA follows: TGCAGCGTTGGGGGAATGAACACTGAAGCTTTCTCT.

At least ten counts were recorded for this clonotype. The chain links TRBV28 to TRBJ2-5, with 7 bases aligning to TRBD1. V shed 6 bases, J shed 2 bases, and the junction held 3 bases outside the gene matches. This CDR3 has 13 residues. Germline V gene data show CDR1 as MDHEN and CDR2 as SYDVKM. CDR3 in amino acids: CASRLTGQETQYF. DNA for the CDR3: TGTGCCAGCAGGCTGACAGGGCAAGAGACCCAGTACTTC.

The V call is TRBV6-1, the J call TRBJ2-1; TRBD1 might be the D (5 bases). V was clipped by 3 bases and J by 0 bases, with 15 bases between them. The CDR3 runs to 17 residues. From germline, CDR1 is MNHNS and CDR2 SASEGT. The DNA of the CDR3 is TGTGCCAGCAGTGAGGGGCTGTATCAGGGCTCCTACAATGAGCAGTTCTTC. It yields the protein CASSEGLYQGSYNEQFF.

This clonotype showed up many times. As DNA, the CDR3 is TGTGCCAGCAGTCCGTGGGGGAACACCGGGGAGCTGTTTTTT. This codes for CASSPWGNTGELFF. The genes are TRBV28 and TRBJ2-2; D gene uncertain. V lost 5 bases to trimming and J lost 1 base, with 8 bases between them. Germline loops: CDR1 MDHEN, CDR2 SYDVKM. The CDR3 sequence is 14 residues long.

The chain links TRBV24-1 to TRBJ2-3; TRBD2 matches at 7 bases. The CDR3 has 15 residues. The V and J ends lost 5 bases and 3 bases, in that order; junction bases with no gene match: 7. Germline lookup yields CDR1 KGHDR and CDR2 SFDVKD. As DNA, the CDR3 is TGTGCCACCAGTGGGGGGGGGTTGATTACAGATACGCAGTATTTT. Encoded protein: CATSGGGLITDTQYF.